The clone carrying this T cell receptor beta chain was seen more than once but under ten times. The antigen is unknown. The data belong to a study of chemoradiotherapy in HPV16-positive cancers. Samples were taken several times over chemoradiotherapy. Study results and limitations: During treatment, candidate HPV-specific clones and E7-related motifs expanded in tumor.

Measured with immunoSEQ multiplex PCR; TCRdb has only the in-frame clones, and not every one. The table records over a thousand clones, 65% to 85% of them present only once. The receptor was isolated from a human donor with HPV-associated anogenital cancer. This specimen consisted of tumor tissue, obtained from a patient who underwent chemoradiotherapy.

Here the CDR3 DNA reads TGTGCCAGCAGCGCCCCGGACTTTCGGGACGGGGAGCTGTTTTTT. This sequence encodes CASSAPDFRDGELFF. This chain uses TRBV9 with TRBJ2-2, with D tentatively TRBD2 (5 bases). The CDR3 contains 15 residues. In germline, CDR1 is SGDLS, CDR2 YYNGEE. Trimming shortened V by 3 bases and J by 7 bases, and 16 bases separated the two germline ends.